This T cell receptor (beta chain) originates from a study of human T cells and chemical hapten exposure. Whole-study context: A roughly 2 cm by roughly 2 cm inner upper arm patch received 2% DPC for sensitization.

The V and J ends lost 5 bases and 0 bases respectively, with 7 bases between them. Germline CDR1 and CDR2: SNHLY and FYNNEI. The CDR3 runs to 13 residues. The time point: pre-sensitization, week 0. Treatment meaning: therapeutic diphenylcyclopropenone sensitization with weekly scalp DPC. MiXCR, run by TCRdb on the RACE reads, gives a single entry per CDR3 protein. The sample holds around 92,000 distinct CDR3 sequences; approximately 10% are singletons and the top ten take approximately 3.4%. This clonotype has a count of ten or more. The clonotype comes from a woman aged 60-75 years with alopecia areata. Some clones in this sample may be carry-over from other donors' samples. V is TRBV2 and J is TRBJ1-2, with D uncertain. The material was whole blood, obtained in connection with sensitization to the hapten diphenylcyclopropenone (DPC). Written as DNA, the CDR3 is TGTGCCAGCAGTAGAGATTCTAACTATGGCTACACCTTC. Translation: CASSRDSNYGYTF. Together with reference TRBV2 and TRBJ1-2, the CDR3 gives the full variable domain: EPEVTQTPSHQVTQMGQEVILRCVPISNHLYFYWYRQILGQKVEFLVSFYNNEISEKSEIFDDQFSVERPDGSNFTLKIRSTKLEDSAMYFCASSRDSNYGYTFGSGTRLTVV.